This T cell receptor (beta chain) comes out of a study of early T cells in non-severe SARS-CoV-2 infection. At the level of the study: Sequencing of unsorted whole blood was done on bulk RNA, leaving chains unpaired.

Researchers tagged individual cDNA molecules with unique molecular identifiers. TCRdb processed the 5' RACE reads anew with MiXCR; each CDR3 protein has one entry. The table shows roughly 33,000 distinct CDR3 sequences, with about 4.7% occurring only once. This clonotype was observed many times. No antigen is known for it. Per the germline V gene, CDR1 is MNHNS and CDR2 is SASEGT. V shed 3 bases and J shed 7 bases, with 13 bases lying between them. The CDR3 loop spans 15 amino acids. Points from the study as a whole: VDJdb-based annotation leaned toward anti-spike CD8 responses and missed private and CD4 specificities.

The chain carries TRBV6-1 and TRBJ1-6; possibly TRBD1 for D (5 bases). This sequence originates from an adult who was a healthcare worker with PCR-confirmed SARS-CoV-2 infection or an uninfected control (not recorded which). Material: whole blood. The CDR3 nucleotides are TGTGCCAGCAGTGACAGGACATTCGGCAATTCACCCCTCCACTTT. Translation gives CASSDRTFGNSPLHF.